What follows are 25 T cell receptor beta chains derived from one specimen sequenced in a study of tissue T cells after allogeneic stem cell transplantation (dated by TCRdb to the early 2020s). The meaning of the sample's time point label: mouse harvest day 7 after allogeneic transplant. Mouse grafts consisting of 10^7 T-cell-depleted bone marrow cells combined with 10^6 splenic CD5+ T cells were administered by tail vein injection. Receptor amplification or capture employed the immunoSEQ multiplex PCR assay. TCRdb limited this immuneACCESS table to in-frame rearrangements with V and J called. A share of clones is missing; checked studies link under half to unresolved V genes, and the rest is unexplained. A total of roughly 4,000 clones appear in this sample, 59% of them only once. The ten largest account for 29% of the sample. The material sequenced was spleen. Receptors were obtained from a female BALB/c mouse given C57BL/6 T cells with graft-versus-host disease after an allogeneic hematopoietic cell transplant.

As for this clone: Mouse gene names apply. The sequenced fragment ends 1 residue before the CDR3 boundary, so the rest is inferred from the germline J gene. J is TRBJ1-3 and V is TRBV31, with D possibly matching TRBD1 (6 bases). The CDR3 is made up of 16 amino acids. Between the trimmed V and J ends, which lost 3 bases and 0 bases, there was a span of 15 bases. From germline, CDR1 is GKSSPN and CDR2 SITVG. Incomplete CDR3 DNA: TGTGCCTGGAGAGGGGACATTACGAATTCTGGAAATACGCTCTAT. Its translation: CAWRGDITNSGNTLY. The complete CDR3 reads CAWRGDITNSGNTLYF.

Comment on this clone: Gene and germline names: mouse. The CDR3 DNA, read in part, is TGTGCAAGCAGCTTAGAAATGGGGGGGCGAGACACCCAGTAC. Protein: CASSLEMGGRDTQY. The CDR3 in its entirety is CASSLEMGGRDTQYF. The chain combines TRBV16 with TRBJ2-5, with 9 bases that match TRBD2. The read terminates 1 residue ahead of where the CDR3 ends, so the germline J gene completes it. The CDR3 is 15 amino acids. The V gene's germline CDR1 is SGHSA and CDR2 FRNQAP. Trimming at V came to 0 bases and at J to 5 bases, leaving 3 bases not matched to a gene. The full variable domain, completed using reference TRBV16 and TRBJ2-5, is NAGVIQTPRHKVTGKGQEATLWCEPISGHSAVFWYRQTIVQGLEFLTYFRNQAPIDDSGMPKERFSAQMPNQSHSTLKIQSTQPQDSAVYLCASSLEMGGRDTQYFGPGTRLLVL.

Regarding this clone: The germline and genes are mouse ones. The CDR3 sequence is CASSYTGVVFF. The part of the CDR3 DNA that was read is TGTGCTAGCAGTTATACAGGGGTAGTCTTC. The chain carries TRBV29 and TRBJ1-1; the match to TRBD1 covers 7 bases. The read terminates 1 residue before the CDR3 end, so the remaining end is supplied by the germline J gene. With 4 bases clipped from V and 10 bases from J, the junction kept 3 bases outside the gene matches. The CDR3 has 11 amino acids. Germline V gives CDR1 MSHET, CDR2 SYDVDS.

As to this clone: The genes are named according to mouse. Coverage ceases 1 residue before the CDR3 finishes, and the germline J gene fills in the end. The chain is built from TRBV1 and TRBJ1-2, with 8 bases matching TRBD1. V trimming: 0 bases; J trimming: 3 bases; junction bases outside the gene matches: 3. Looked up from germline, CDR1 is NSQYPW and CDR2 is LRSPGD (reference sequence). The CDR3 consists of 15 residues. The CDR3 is CTCSAEDRVDSDYTF. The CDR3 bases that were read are TGCACCTGCAGTGCAGAGGACAGGGTCGACTCCGACTACACC.

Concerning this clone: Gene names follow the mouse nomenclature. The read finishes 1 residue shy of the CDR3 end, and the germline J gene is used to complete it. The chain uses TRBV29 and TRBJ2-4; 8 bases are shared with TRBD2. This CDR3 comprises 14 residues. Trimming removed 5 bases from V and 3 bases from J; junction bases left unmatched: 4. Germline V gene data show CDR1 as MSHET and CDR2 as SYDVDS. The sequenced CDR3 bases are TGTGCTAGCAGTCCATGGGGGGGGCAAAACACCTTGTAC. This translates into CASSPWGGQNTLY. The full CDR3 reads CASSPWGGQNTLYF.

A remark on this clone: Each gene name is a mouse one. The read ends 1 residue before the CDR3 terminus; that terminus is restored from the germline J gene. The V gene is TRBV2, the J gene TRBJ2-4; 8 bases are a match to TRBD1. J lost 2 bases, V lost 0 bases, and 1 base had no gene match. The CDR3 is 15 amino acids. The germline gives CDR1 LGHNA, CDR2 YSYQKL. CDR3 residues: CASSQDRGLQNTLYF. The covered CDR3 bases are TGTGCCAGCAGCCAAGACAGGGGGCTTCAAAACACCTTGTAC.

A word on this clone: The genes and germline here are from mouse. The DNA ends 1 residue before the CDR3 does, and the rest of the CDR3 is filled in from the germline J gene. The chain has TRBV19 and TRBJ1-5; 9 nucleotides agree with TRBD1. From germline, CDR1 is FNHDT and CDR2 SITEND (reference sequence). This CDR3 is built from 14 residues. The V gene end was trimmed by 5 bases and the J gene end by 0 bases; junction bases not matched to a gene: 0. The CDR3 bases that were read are TGTGCCAGCAGGGGACAGGGTAACAACCAGGCTCCGCTT. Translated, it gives CASRGQGNNQAPL. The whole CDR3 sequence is CASRGQGNNQAPLF.

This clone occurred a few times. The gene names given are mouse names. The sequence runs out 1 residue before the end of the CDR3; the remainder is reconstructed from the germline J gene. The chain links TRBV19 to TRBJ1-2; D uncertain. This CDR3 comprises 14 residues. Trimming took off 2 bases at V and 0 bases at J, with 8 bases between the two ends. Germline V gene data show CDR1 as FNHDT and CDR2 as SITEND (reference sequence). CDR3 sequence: CASSMTVANSDYTF. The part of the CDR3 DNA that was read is TGTGCCAGCAGTATGACTGTTGCAAACTCCGACTACACC.

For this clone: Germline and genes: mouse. The CDR3 is CASSLTGRNTEVFF. The CDR3 DNA, read in part, is TGTGCCAGCAGCTTAACGGGGAGAAACACAGAAGTCTTC. V gene TRBV3 combines with J gene TRBJ1-1; D is unresolved. The CDR3 goes on 1 residue after the read ends, and that part is filled in from the germline J gene. The V gene lost 2 bases and the J gene lost 1 base, with 8 bases spanning the gap. Looked up from germline, CDR1 is SNHLY and CDR2 is FYNGKV (reference sequence). This CDR3 is 14 amino acids long.

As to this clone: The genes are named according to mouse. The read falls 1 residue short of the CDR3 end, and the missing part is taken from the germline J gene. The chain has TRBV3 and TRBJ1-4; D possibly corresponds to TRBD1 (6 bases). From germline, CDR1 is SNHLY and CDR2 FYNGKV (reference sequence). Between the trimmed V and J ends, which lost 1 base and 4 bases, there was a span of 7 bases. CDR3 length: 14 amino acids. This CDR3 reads CASSLGRGNERLFF. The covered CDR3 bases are TGTGCCAGCAGCTTAGGCAGGGGCAACGAAAGATTATTT.

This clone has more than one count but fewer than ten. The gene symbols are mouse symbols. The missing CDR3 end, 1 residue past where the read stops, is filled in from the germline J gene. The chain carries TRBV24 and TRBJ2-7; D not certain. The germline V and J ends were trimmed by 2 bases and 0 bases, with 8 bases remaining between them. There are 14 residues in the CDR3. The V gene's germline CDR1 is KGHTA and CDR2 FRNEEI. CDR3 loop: CASSLPPSSYEQYF. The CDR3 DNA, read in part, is TGTGCCAGCAGTCTGCCCCCGAGCTCCTATGAACAGTAC.

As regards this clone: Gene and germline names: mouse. CDR3 loop: CASSLPQGWSDYTF. The covered CDR3 bases are TGTGCCAGCAGTCTCCCACAGGGCTGGTCCGACTACACC. The chain uses TRBV26 and TRBJ1-2; tentatively, D is TRBD1 (6 bases). The read comes to an end 1 residue before the CDR3 does, leaving the germline J gene to fill in the end. The CDR3 has 14 residues. Looked up from germline, CDR1 is KGHPV and CDR2 is FQNQEV (reference sequence). V was clipped by 3 bases and J by 5 bases, with 13 bases between them.

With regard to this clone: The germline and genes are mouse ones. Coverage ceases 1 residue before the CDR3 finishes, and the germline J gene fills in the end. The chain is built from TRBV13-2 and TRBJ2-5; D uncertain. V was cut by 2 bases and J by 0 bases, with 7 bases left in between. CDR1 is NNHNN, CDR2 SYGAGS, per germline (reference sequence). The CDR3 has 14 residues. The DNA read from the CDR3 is TGTGCCAGCGGTGAAAGGGTTAACCAAGACACCCAGTAC. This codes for CASGERVNQDTQY. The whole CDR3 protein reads CASGERVNQDTQYF.

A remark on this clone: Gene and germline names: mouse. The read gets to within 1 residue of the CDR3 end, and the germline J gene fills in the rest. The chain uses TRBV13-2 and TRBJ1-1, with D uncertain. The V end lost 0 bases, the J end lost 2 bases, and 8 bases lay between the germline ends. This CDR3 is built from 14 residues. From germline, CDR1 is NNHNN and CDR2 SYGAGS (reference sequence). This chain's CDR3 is CASGDAGSNTEVFF. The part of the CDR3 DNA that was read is TGTGCCAGCGGTGATGCAGGCAGCAACACAGAAGTCTTC.

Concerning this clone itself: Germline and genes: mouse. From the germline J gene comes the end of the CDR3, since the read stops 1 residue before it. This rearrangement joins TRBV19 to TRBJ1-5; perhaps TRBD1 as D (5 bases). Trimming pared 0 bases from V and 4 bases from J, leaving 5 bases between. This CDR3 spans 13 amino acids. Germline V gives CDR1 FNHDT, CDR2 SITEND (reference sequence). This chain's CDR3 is CASSIGQNQAPLF. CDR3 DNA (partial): TGTGCCAGCAGTATAGGACAGAACCAGGCTCCGCTT.

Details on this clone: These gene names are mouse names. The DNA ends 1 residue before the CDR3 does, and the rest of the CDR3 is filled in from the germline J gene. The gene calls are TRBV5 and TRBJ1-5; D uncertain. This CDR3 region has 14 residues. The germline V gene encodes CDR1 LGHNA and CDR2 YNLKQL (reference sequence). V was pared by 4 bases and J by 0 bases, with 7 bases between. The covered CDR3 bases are TGTGCCAGCAGCCTCACATATAACAACCAGGCTCCGCTT. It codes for CASSLTYNNQAPL. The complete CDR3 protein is CASSLTYNNQAPLF.

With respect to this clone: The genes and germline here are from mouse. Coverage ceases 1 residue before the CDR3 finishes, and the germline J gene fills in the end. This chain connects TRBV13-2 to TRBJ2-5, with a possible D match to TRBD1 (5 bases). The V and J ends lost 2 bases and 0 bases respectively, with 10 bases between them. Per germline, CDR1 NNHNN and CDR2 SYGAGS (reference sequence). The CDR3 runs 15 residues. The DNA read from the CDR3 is TGTGCCAGCGGTGAAACCGACAGAAACCAAGACACCCAGTAC. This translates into CASGETDRNQDTQY. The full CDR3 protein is CASGETDRNQDTQYF.

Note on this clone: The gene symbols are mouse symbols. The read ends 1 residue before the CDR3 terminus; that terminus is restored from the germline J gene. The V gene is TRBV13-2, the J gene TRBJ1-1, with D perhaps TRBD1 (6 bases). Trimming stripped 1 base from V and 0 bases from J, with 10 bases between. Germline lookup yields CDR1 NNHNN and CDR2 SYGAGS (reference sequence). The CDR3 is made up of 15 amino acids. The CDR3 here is CASGDPGTSNTEVFF. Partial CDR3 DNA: TGTGCCAGCGGTGATCCCGGGACATCAAACACAGAAGTCTTC.

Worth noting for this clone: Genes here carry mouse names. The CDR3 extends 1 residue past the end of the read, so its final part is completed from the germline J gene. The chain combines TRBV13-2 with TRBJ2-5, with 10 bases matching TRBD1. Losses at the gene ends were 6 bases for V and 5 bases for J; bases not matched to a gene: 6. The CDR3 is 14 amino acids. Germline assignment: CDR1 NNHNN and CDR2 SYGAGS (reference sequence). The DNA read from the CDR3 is TGTGCCAGCGACCGGGACAGGGGACCAGACACCCAGTAC. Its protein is CASDRDRGPDTQY. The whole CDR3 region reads CASDRDRGPDTQYF.

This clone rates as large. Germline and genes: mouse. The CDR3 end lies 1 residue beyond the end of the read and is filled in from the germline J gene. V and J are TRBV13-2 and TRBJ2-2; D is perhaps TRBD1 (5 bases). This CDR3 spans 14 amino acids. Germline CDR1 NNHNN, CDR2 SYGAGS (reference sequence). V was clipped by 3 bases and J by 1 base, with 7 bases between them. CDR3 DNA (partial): TGTGCCAGCGGTGGGCAGGGAAACACCGGGCAGCTCTAC. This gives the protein CASGGQGNTGQLY. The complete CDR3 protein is CASGGQGNTGQLYF.

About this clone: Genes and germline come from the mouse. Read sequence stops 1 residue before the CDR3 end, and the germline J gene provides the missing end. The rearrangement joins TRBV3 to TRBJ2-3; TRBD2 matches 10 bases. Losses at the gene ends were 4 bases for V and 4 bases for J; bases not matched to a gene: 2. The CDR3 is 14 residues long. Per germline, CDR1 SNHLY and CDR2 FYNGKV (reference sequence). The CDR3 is CASSSGLGTETLYF. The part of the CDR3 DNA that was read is TGTGCCAGCAGCTCGGGACTGGGGACAGAAACGCTGTAT.

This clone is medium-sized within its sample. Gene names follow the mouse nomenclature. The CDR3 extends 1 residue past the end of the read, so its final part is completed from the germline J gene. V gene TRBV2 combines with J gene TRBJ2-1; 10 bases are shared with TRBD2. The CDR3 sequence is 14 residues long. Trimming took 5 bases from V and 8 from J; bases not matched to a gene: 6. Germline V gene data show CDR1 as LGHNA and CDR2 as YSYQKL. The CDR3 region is CASSSTGGRTEQFF. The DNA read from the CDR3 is TGTGCCAGCAGCTCGACTGGGGGGAGGACTGAGCAGTTC.

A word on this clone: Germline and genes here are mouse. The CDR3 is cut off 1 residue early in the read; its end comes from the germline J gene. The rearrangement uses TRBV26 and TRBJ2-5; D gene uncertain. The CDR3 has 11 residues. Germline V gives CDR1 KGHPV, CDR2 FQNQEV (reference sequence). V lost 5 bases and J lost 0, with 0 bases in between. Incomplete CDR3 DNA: TGTGCCAGCAGTAACCAAGACACCCAGTAC. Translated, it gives CASSNQDTQY. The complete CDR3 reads CASSNQDTQYF. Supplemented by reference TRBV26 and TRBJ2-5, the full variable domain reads NSKVIQTPRYLVKGQGQKAKMRCIPEKGHPVVFWYQQNKNNEFKFLINFQNQEVLQQIDMTEKRFSAECPSNSPCSLEIQSSEAGDSALYLCASSNQDTQYFGPGTRLLVL.

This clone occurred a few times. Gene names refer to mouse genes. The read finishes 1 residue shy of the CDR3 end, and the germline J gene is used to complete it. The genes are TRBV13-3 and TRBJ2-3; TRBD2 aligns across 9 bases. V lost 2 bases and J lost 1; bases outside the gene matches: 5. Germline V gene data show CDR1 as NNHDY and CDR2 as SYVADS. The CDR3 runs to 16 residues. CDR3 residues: CASSEWGGAGAETLYF. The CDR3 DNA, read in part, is TGTGCCAGCAGTGAGTGGGGGGGCGCGGGTGCAGAAACGCTGTAT.

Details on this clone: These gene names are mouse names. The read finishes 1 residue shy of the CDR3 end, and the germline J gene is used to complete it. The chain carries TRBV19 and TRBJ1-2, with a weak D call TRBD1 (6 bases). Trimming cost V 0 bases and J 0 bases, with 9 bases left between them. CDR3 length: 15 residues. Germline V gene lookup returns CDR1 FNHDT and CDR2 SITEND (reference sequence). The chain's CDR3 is CASSIAGASNSDYTF. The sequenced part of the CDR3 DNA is TGTGCCAGCAGTATAGCGGGGGCCTCAAACTCCGACTACACC. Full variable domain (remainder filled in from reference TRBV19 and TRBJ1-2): GGIITQTPKFLIGQEGQKLTLKCQQNFNHDTMYWYRQDSGKGLRLIYYSITENDLQKGDLSEGYDASREKKSSFSLTVTSAQKNEMAVFLCASSIAGASNSDYTFGSGTRLLVI.